In this sample, the clone carrying this TCR beta chain turned up many times. What it recognizes is unknown. The sample comes from a study of molecular identifiers for immune sequencing clone quantification. Whole-study results and caveats: Effector cells had over 98% of their molecules in clones above 20 RNA copies, while naive cells had under 1%.

V was shortened by 1 base and J by 5 bases, with 10 bases between the two germline ends. There are 14 residues in the CDR3. Germline V gene sequence: CDR1 LNHNV, CDR2 YYDKDF (reference sequence). Each CDR3 protein gets one entry after TCRdb re-called the PCR reads with MiXCR. The sample includes roughly 40,000 distinct CDR3 sequences, 15% to 20% of them seen just once. Sorting isolated naive CD8 T cells as CD8+CD4-CCR7+CD45RA+ events. The sequence was collected from a human donor in good health. Some libraries in this study had Jurkat cell RNA spiked in. What was sequenced was naive CD8+ T cells from blood, with Jurkat cell RNA spiked in. Described subset: FACS-sorted CD8+CD4-CCR7+CD45RA+ naive T cells. This chain links TRBV15 with TRBJ2-3; D ambiguous. The CDR3 DNA follows: TGTGCCACCAGCAGAGGGGCCGGTCTAGATACGCAGTATTTT. It specifies CATSRGAGLDTQYF.